Below, 4 T cell receptor beta chains from the same sample are listed, as sequenced in a study of response to subunit inactivated influenza vaccine. TCRdb processed the RT-PCR reads anew with MiXCR; each CDR3 protein has one entry. The sample carries about 530,000 distinct CDR3 sequences, roughly 13% recorded once. The sequenced sample was PBMCs from blood, obtained 40 to 50 days after vaccination. These receptors originate from a man aged 50 or older who received an inactivated influenza vaccine.

This clonotype was seen only a few times. The V call is TRBV6-6, the J call TRBJ1-2; D is ambiguous. CDR3 size: 12 residues. Germline lookup yields CDR1 MNHNY and CDR2 SVGAGI (reference sequence). V lost 2 bases, J lost 7 bases, and 8 bases lay in between. The CDR3 DNA reads TGTGCCAGCAGTTACAGCTCGGCTGGCTACACCTTC. Translation gives CASSYSSAGYTF.

This clonotype turned up a few times. The rearrangement joins TRBV7-6 to TRBJ2-6; a possible D gene is TRBD2 (5 bases). Germline V lookup: CDR1 SGHVS, CDR2 FNYEAQ. V was trimmed by 0 bases and J by 0 bases, leaving 9 bases between them. The CDR3 has 17 amino acids. CDR3 region: CASSLADSISGANVLTF. The CDR3 coding sequence is TGTGCCAGCAGCTTAGCGGACTCGATCTCTGGGGCCAACGTCCTGACTTTC. Full variable domain (remainder filled in from reference TRBV7-6 and TRBJ2-6): GAGVSQSPRYKVTKRGQDVALRCDPISGHVSLYWYRQALGQGPEFLTYFNYEAQQDKSGLPNDRFSAERPEGSISTLTIQRTEQRDSAMYRCASSLADSISGANVLTFGAGSRLTVL.

This clonotype has at least ten counts. The chain links TRBV7-8 to TRBJ2-1, with 9 bases fitting TRBD1. Germline V CDR1 and CDR2: SGHVS, FQNEAQ. V lost 8 bases and J lost 2; bases outside the gene matches: 4. The CDR3 sequence is 14 residues long. CDR3 DNA: TGTGCCAGCGGGAGACAGGGGGCCTACAATGAGCAGTTCTTC. Translated: CASGRQGAYNEQFF.

This clonotype came up a few times. This chain uses TRBV18 with TRBJ2-2, with a weak D call TRBD2 (6 bases). With 1 base removed from V and 3 bases from J, the gap between germline ends came to 12 bases. This CDR3 has 16 residues. Germline V gene lookup returns CDR1 KGHSH and CDR2 LQKENI. The CDR3 is CASSPRDGTHTGELFF. The CDR3 DNA sequence: TGTGCCAGCTCACCACGGGATGGGACTCACACCGGGGAGCTGTTTTTT. The full variable domain, with the rest looked up from reference TRBV18 and TRBJ2-2, is NAGVMQNPRHLVRRRGQEARLRCSPMKGHSHVYWYRQLPEEGLKFMVYLQKENIIDESGMPKERFSAEFPKEGPSILRIQQVVRGDSAAYFCASSPRDGTHTGELFFGEGSRLTVL.